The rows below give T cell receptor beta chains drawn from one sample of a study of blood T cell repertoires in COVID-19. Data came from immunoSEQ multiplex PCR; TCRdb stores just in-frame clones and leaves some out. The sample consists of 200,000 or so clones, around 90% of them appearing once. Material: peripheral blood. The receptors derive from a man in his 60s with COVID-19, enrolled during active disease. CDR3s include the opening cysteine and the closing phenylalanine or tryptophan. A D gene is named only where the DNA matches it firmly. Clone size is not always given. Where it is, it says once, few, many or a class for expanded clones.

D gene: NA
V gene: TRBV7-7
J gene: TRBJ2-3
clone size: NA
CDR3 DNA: TGTGCTAGCAGCGCGGGGCCCGGGCCAGATACGCAGTATTTT
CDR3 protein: CASSAGPGPDTQYF

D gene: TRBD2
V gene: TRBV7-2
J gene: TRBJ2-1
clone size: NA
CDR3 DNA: TGTGCCAGCAGCTTAGCACCGCTAGCGGGAGGCCCCAATGAGCAGTTCTTC
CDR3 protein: CASSLAPLAGGPNEQFF

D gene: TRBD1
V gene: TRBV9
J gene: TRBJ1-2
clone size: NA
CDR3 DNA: TGTGCCAGCAGCGTAGTTGGACAGGGGGCTAATGGCTACACCTTC
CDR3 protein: CASSVVGQGANGYTF

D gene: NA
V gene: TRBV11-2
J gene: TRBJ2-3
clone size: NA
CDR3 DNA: TGTGCCAGCAGCTTAGACGGGGGAAGAACCACAGATACGCAGTATTTT
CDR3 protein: CASSLDGGRTTDTQYF

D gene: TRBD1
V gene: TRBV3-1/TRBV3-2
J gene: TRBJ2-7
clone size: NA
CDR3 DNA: TGTGCCAGCAGCCCAGGACAGGGTTACGAGCAGTACTTC
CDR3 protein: CASSPGQGYEQYF

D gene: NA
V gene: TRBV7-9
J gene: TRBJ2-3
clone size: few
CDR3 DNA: TGTGCCAGCAGCTCCTACCCTGGGGCCGGTACGCAGTATTTT
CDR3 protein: CASSSYPGAGTQYF

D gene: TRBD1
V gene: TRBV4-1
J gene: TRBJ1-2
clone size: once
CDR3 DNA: TGCGCCAGCAGCCACCGGGACAGGGGATCCTATGGCTACACCTTC
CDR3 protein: CASSHRDRGSYGYTF

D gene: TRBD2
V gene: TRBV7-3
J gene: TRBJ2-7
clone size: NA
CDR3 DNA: TGTGCCAGCAGCTTAAGGACTAGCGGCATTTCCTACGAGCAGTACTTC
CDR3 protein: CASSLRTSGISYEQYF

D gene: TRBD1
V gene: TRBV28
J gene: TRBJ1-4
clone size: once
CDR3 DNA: TGTGCCAGCAGGCGCCCCACAGGGGTGAATGAAAAACTGTTTTTT
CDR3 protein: CASRRPTGVNEKLFF

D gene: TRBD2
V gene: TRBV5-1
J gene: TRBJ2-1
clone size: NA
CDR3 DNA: TGCGCCAGCAGCTTGAGTACTAGCGGGCGACTGAACAATGAGCAGTTCTTC
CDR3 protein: CASSLSTSGRLNNEQFF

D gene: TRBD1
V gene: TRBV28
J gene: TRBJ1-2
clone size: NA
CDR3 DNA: TGTGCCAGCAGTTCCGCTGACAGGGGTGGCTATGGCTACACCTTC
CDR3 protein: CASSSADRGGYGYTF

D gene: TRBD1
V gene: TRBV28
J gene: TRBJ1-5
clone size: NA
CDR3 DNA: TGTGCCAGCAGTCCCGGGGGCAGGGGGCAAGGCGATCAGCCCCAGCATTTT
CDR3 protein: CASSPGGRGQGDQPQHF

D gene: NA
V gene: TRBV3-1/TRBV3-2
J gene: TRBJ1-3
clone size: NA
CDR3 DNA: TGTGCCAGCAGCGGAACAGGAACTGGAAACACCATATATTTT
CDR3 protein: CASSGTGTGNTIYF

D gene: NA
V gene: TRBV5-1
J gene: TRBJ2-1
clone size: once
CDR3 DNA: TGCGCCAGCAGCTTGTCGGGCGGGTACAATGAGCAGTTCTTC
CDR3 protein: CASSLSGGYNEQFF

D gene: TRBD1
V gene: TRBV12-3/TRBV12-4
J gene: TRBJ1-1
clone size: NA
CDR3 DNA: TGTGCCAGCAGTTGGGACAGCACTGAAGCTTTCTTT
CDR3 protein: CASSWDSTEAFF

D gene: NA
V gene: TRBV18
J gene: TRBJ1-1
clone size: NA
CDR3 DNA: TGTGCCAGCTCACTGGATAACCAGGGGACTGAAGCTTTCTTT
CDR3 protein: CASSLDNQGTEAFF

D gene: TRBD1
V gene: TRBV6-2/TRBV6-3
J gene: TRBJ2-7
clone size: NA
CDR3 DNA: TGTGCCAGCAGTTACCCATACTACAGGGGATCCTACGAGCAGTACTTC
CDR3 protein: CASSYPYYRGSYEQYF

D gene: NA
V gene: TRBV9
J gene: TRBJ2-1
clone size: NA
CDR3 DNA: TGTGCCAGCAGCCCTATCCGCACCTACAATGAGCAGTTCTTC
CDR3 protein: CASSPIRTYNEQFF

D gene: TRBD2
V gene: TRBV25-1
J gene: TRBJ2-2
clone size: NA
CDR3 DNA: TGTGCCAGCAGTGAGGCTAGCGGGAGGGCCACCTACACCGGGGAGCTGTTTTTT
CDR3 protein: CASSEASGRATYTGELFF

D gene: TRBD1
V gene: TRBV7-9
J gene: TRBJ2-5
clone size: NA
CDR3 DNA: TGTGCCAGCAGCTTAGGGGACAGGGGATCCGGGGAGACCCAGTACTTC
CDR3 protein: CASSLGDRGSGETQYF

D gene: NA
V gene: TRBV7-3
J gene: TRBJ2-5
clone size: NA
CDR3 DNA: TGTGCCAGCAGCTTACAGGGGGGCGGGACCCAGTACTTC
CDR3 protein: CASSLQGGGTQYF

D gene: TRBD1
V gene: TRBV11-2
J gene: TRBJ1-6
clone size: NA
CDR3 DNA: TGTGCCAGCAGCTTAGACGGACAGGGGGCGGGCTCACCCCTCCACTTT
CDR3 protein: CASSLDGQGAGSPLHF

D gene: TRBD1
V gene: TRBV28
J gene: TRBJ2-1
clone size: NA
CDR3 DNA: TGTGCCAGCAGTTTATCCGGGACAGGACACTACAATGAGCAGTTCTTC
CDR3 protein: CASSLSGTGHYNEQFF

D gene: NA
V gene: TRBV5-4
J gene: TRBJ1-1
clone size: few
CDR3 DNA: TGTGCCAGCAGCTTGAATGAGTACACTGAAGCTTTCTTT
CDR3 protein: CASSLNEYTEAFF

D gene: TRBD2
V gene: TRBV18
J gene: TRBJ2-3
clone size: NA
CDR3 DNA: TGTGCCAGCTCACCAATCCCTAGCGGGGGTACAGATACGCAGTATTTT
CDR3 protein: CASSPIPSGGTDTQYF

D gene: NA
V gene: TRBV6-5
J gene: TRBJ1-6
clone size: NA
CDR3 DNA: TGTGCCAGCAGCCGCTCTAGCCCGAGGGATTCACCCCTCCACTTT
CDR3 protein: CASSRSSPRDSPLHF

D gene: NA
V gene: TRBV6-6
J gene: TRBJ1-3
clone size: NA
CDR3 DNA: TGTGCCAGCAGTCAACTTTCAGGGGTAGGATCTGGAAACACCATATATTTT
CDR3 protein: CASSQLSGVGSGNTIYF

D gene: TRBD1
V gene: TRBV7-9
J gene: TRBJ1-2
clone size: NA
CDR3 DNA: TGTGCCAGCAGCTCTCCGGGACAGGGGAATGGCTACACCTTC
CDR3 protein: CASSSPGQGNGYTF

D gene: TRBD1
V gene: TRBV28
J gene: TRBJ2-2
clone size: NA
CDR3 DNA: TGTGCCAGCAGTACAGGGGGCTCTAACACCGGGGAGCTGTTTTTT
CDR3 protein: CASSTGGSNTGELFF

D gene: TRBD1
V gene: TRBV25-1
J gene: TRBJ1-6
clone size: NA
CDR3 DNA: TGTGCCAGCTTAGGGGGCGCCTATAATTCACCCCTCCACTTT
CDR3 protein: CASLGGAYNSPLHF

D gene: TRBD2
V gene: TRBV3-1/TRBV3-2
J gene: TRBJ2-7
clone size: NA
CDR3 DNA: TGTGCCAGCAGCTTCCCGGGACTAGCGGGAGGTTTACTTAGCTCCTACGAGCAGTACTTC
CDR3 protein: CASSFPGLAGGLLSSYEQYF

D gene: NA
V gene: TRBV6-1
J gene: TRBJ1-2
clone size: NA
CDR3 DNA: TGTGCCAGCAGTGAAGGGTTATGGGCTACTAACTATGGCTACACCTTC
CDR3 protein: CASSEGLWATNYGYTF

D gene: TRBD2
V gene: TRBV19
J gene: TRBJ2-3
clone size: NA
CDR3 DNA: TGTGCCAGTAGACCAACTAGCGGGGGTAGCACAGATACGCAGTATTTT
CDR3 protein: CASRPTSGGSTDTQYF

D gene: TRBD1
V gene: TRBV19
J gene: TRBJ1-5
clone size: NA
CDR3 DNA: TGTGCCAGTAGTGTCTCCGGGACAGGCAATCAGCCCCAGCATTTT
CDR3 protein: CASSVSGTGNQPQHF

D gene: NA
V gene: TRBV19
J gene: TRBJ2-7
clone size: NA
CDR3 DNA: TGTGCCAGTAGTATTCAGGCGTCCTCCTACGAGCAGTACTTC
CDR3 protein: CASSIQASSYEQYF

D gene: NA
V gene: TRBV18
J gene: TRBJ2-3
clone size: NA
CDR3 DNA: TGTGCCAGCTCAGACAGCTCAACTAGCACAGATACGCAGTATTTT
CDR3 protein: CASSDSSTSTDTQYF

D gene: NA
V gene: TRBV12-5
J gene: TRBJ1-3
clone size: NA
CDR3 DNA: TGTGCTAGTGGTTTGGCGTCTGGAGGCTCTGGAAACACCATATATTTT
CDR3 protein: CASGLASGGSGNTIYF

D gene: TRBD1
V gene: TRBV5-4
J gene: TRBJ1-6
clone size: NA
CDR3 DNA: TGTGCCAGCAGCACATTAACAGGGGCTCTATATAATTCACCCCTCCACTTT
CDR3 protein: CASSTLTGALYNSPLHF

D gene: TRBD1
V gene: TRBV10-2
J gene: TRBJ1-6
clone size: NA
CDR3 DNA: TGCGCCAGCAGTGAGTTGGGACAGGGTACCTATAATTCACCCCTCCACTTT
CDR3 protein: CASSELGQGTYNSPLHF

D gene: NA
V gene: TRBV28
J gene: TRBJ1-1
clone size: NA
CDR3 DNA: TGTGCCAGCAGTTTAACTACTGAAGCTTTCTTT
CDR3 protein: CASSLTTEAFF

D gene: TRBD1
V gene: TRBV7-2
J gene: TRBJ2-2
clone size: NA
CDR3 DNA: TGTGCCAGCAGCGCACAGGGGTTCGGGGAGCTGTTTTTT
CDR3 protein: CASSAQGFGELFF

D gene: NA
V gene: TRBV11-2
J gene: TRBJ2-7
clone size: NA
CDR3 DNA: TGTGCCAGCAGCTTAGTTGGGACCCAGGGGCGGGGGGAGCAGTACTTC
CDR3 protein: CASSLVGTQGRGEQYF

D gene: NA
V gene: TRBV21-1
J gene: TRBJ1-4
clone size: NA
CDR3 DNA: TGTGCCAGCAGCAAAGCGCAGGGACAGGGAGGTGAAAAACTGTTTTTT
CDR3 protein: CASSKAQGQGGEKLFF

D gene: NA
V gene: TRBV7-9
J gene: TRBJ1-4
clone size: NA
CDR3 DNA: TGTGCCAGCAGCCGGGGACACCAACCCTCAACTAATGAAAAACTGTTTTTT
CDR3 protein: CASSRGHQPSTNEKLFF

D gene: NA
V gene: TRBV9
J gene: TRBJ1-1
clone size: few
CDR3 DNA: TGTGCCAGCAGCGCTGCGCCCAACACTGAAGCTTTCTTT
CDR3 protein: CASSAAPNTEAFF

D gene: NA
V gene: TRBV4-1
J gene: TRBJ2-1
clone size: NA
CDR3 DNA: TGCGCCAGCAGCCGAGACAACAGGTGGTCCTACAATGAGCAGTTCTTC
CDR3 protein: CASSRDNRWSYNEQFF

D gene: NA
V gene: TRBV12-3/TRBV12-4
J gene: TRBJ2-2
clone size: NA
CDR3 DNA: TGTGCCAGCAGGAGGCAGGGGACCGGGGAGCTGTTTTTT
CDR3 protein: CASRRQGTGELFF

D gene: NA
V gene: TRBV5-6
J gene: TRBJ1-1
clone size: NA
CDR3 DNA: TGTGCCAGCAGCCCGGACACAAACACTGAAGCTTTCTTT
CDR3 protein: CASSPDTNTEAFF

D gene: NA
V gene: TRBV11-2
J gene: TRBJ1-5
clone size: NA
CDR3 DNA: TGTGCCAGCAGCTATCCTTCCGGAGGTCGCCCTAGGGGCAATCAGCCCCAGCATTTT
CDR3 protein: CASSYPSGGRPRGNQPQHF

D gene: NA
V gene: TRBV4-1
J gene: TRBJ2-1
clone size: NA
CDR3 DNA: TGCGCCAGCAGCCAAGTCCCCGGCCGGGGGGCACCCTACAATGAGCAGTTCTTC
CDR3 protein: CASSQVPGRGAPYNEQFF

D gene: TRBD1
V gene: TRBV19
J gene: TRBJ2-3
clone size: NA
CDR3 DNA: TGTGCCAGTAGGATAACAGGGGGCAACGCAGATACGCAGTATTTT
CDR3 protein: CASRITGGNADTQYF

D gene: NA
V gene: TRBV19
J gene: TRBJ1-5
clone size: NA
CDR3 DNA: TGTGCCAGTAGTGCCATCCCGGGTCAGCCCCAGCATTTT
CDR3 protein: CASSAIPGQPQHF

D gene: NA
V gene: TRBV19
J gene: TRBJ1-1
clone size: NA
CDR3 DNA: TGTGCCAGTAGTATAGATCAAATGGTTAGGGGCACTGAAGCTTTCTTT
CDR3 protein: CASSIDQMVRGTEAFF

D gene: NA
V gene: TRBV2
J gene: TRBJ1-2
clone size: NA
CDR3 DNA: TGTGCCAGCAGTGAAGGGCCCCGCGGAGGGAGCTATGGCTACACCTTC
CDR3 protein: CASSEGPRGGSYGYTF

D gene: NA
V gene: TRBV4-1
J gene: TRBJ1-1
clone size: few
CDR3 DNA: TGCGCCAGCAGCCGAGTCAGGGAGGGCACTGAAGCTTTCTTT
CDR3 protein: CASSRVREGTEAFF